A single sample gave rise to the 18 T cell receptor beta chains below, sequenced in a study of T cells in Graves' hyperthyroidism and ophthalmopathy. The CDR3 regions of TCR beta were amplified from RNA transcripts. During a first-round RT-PCR of the TCR CDR3, the HTBI primer set was used. TCRdb reprocessed the multiplex PCR reads with MiXCR, giving one entry per CDR3 protein. The sample contains around 570,000 distinct CDR3 sequences, 15% to 20% of which appear only once. The specimen was blood. The origin of the receptors is a man between 40 and 49 years old with Graves' ophthalmopathy.

This clonotype has more than one count but fewer than ten. V usage is TRBV20-1 and J usage is TRBJ1-5; 7 bases map to TRBD1. Trimming at V came to 3 bases and at J to 6 bases, leaving 8 bases not matched to a gene. In germline, CDR1 is DFQATT, CDR2 SNEGSKA (reference sequence). The CDR3 spans 14 residues. The CDR3 loop reads CSARTGQVVQPQHF. The CDR3 nucleotides are TGCAGTGCTAGGACAGGACAGGTTGTTCAGCCCCAGCATTTT.

This clonotype was found many times. The V gene is TRBV20-1, the J gene TRBJ2-3; 9 nucleotides match TRBD2. The CDR3 totals 15 residues. The germline gives CDR1 DFQATT, CDR2 SNEGSKA (reference sequence). Trimming removed 3 bases from V and 4 bases from J; junction bases left unmatched: 8. CDR3 coding DNA: TGCAGTGCTAGCGGGGCGGGAGGGCGCGCAGATACGCAGTATTTT. This translates into CSASGAGGRADTQYF.

This clonotype was counted many times. The V gene is TRBV6-1, the J gene TRBJ2-7; the match to TRBD1 covers 9 bases. The length of the CDR3 is 14 residues. Per germline, CDR1 MNHNS and CDR2 SASEGT. After removal of 5 bases from V and 5 bases from J, the junction contained 7 bases not matched to a gene. The CDR3 DNA follows: TGTGCCAGCAGTCCCGGGACAGGGATTCACGAGCAGTACTTC. This sequence encodes CASSPGTGIHEQYF.

This clonotype was observed at least ten times. The genes are TRBV27 and TRBJ1-3; D uncertain. Germline CDR1 and CDR2: MNHEY and SMNVEV (reference sequence). Trimming left V 2 bases short and J 4 bases short, with 18 bases between. CDR3 size: 17 residues. The DNA for the CDR3 is TGTGCCAGCAGTTTAAAGTACGGCCCAACTCTGGGAAACACCATATATTTT. Translating gives CASSLKYGPTLGNTIYF.

The chain employs TRBV7-2 and TRBJ2-7, with D maybe TRBD1 (6 bases). Germline CDR1 and CDR2: SGHTA and FQGNSA. This CDR3 contains 14 residues. The V end lost 6 bases, the J end lost 2 bases, and 14 bases lay between the germline ends. The chain's CDR3 is CASSTYRVPYEQYF. The CDR3 nucleotides are TGTGCCAGCAGTACTTACAGGGTCCCCTACGAGCAGTACTTC. The full variable domain, its missing parts supplied by reference TRBV7-2 and TRBJ2-7, is GAGVSQSPSNKVTEKGKDVELRCDPISGHTALYWYRQSLGQGLEFLIYFQGNSAPDKSGLPSDRFSAERTGGSVSTLTIQRTQQEDSAVYLCASSTYRVPYEQYFGPGTRLTVT.

On this clonotype: A much larger clone is a single base away; this may be a read error. This chain joins TRBV7-4 and TRBJ1-2; D is uncertain. V was clipped by 5 bases and J by 5 bases, with 12 bases between them. Germline CDR1 is SGHVT and CDR2 is SQSDAQ. This CDR3 has 13 amino acids. CDR3 loop: CASSGRFLYGYTF. The CDR3 DNA is TGTGCCAGCAGCGGACGGTTTCTGTATGGCTACACCTTC.

This clonotype has more than one count but fewer than ten. The rearrangement links TRBV29-1 to TRBJ2-7, with D possibly being TRBD2 (6 bases). Germline-derived CDR1 and CDR2 are SQVTM and ANQGSEA. Trimming left V 6 bases short and J 0 bases short, with 9 bases between. The CDR3 has 12 amino acids. The CDR3 DNA reads TGCAGCGTCCGCGGGACCTCCTACGAGCAGTACTTC. Protein sequence: CSVRGTSYEQYF.

The gene calls are TRBV14 and TRBJ2-7; 11 bases map to TRBD2. This CDR3 is built from 16 residues. Germline values: CDR1 SGHDN, CDR2 FVKESK. V was clipped by 3 bases and J by 3 bases; unmatched bases: 7. CDR3 sequence: CASSHPTLAGGYEQYF. The CDR3 DNA reads TGTGCCAGCAGCCATCCTACTCTAGCGGGGGGCTACGAGCAGTACTTC.

This clonotype was picked up a small number of times. The V gene is TRBV6-1, the J gene TRBJ2-7, with D possibly matching TRBD2 (5 bases). CDR3 size: 13 residues. Looked up from germline, CDR1 is MNHNS and CDR2 is SASEGT. Trimming left V 3 bases short and J 3 bases short, with 9 bases between. The chain's CDR3 is CASSEMGSYEQYF. Here the CDR3 DNA reads TGTGCCAGCAGTGAGATGGGGAGCTACGAGCAGTACTTC.

This clonotype was seen more than once but under ten times. The chain has TRBV4-3 and TRBJ2-5; 8 bases are shared with TRBD2. The germline gives CDR1 LGHNA, CDR2 YSLEER. V shed 1 base and J 5 bases; nucleotides not matched to a gene: 6. The CDR3 runs to 15 residues. This chain's CDR3 is CASSQASRLAETQYF. CDR3 DNA sequence: TGCGCCAGCAGCCAAGCTTCTAGACTAGCGGAGACCCAGTACTTC.

A few counts support this clonotype. The V and J genes are TRBV6-9 and TRBJ1-2, with a weak D call TRBD1 (5 bases). Germline values: CDR1 MNHGY, CDR2 SVAAGI. Trimming took 4 bases from V and 3 from J, leaving 12 bases between them. This CDR3 contains 14 residues. In nucleotides, the CDR3 is TGTGCCAGCAGTTCTTCCGGGACCTACTATGGCTACACCTTC. It specifies CASSSSGTYYGYTF.

This clonotype was recorded many times. The chain combines TRBV3-1 with TRBJ1-1; 7 nucleotides agree with TRBD1. Germline trimming cut 5 bases from V and 0 bases from J; bases unmatched to any gene: 6. Germline V gene sequence: CDR1 LGHDT, CDR2 YNNKEL (reference sequence). The CDR3 consists of 15 residues. CDR3 protein: CASSKGGPMNTEAFF. The CDR3 nucleotides read TGTGCCAGCAGCAAAGGGGGCCCGATGAACACTGAAGCTTTCTTT. Using reference TRBV3-1 and TRBJ1-1 for the parts outside the CDR3, the full variable domain is DTAVSQTPKYLVTQMGNDKSIKCEQNLGHDTMYWYKQDSKKFLKIMFSYNNKELIINETVPNRFSPKSPDKAHLNLHINSLELGDSAVYFCASSKGGPMNTEAFFGQGTRLTVV.

This rearrangement joins TRBV2 to TRBJ1-1; 7 nucleotides match TRBD1. Looked up from germline, CDR1 is SNHLY and CDR2 is FYNNEI. V shed 8 bases, J shed 4 bases, and the junction held 10 bases outside the gene matches. The CDR3 covers 14 residues. The CDR3 loop is CASGKRQGRTEAFF. The CDR3 DNA is TGTGCCAGCGGAAAGCGACAGGGCCGCACTGAAGCTTTCTTT.

The V call is TRBV29-1, the J call TRBJ2-5; no definite D call. Between the trimmed V and J ends, which lost 5 bases and 4 bases, there was a span of 8 bases. CDR3 length: 11 amino acids. Germline lookup yields CDR1 SQVTM and CDR2 ANQGSEA. The CDR3 loop is CSVLPGETQYF. DNA of the CDR3: TGCAGCGTTCTCCCGGGAGAGACCCAGTACTTC.

This clonotype has only a few counts. This sequence joins TRBV5-5 and TRBJ2-1, with TRBD2 matching 7 bases. The CDR3 has 15 residues. The trim removed 1 base at V and 4 bases at J, leaving 5 bases unmatched. The V gene's germline CDR1 is SGHKS and CDR2 YYEKEE (reference sequence). The CDR3 nucleotides read TGTGCCAGCAGCTTGATGGGAGGGCTTTACAATGAGCAGTTCTTC. Encoded protein: CASSLMGGLYNEQFF. The variable domain in full, completed from reference TRBV5-5 and TRBJ2-1, reads DAGVTQSPTHLIKTRGQQVTLRCSPISGHKSVSWYQQVLGQGPQFIFQYYEKEERGRGNFPDRFSARQFPNYSSELNVNALLLGDSALYLCASSLMGGLYNEQFFGPGTRLTVL.

The gene calls are TRBV24-1 and TRBJ2-2; no clear D gene. The CDR3 is made up of 13 amino acids. Trimming removed 4 bases at V and 10 bases at J, with 12 bases between. CDR1 and CDR2 (germline): KGHDR, SFDVKD. This CDR3 is CATSEGAAEELFF. For the CDR3, the DNA is TGTGCCACCAGTGAAGGAGCAGCCGAGGAGCTGTTTTTT.

This clonotype was observed once. The V gene is TRBV5-1, the J gene TRBJ2-5; D is unresolved. The CDR3 has 16 residues. The V gene lost 1 base and the J gene lost 0 bases, with 13 bases spanning the gap. The germline CDR1 and CDR2 sequences are SGHRS and YFSETQ. CDR3 sequence reads: CASSLHNQAYQETQYF. CDR3 bases: TGCGCCAGCAGCTTGCATAACCAGGCGTACCAAGAGACCCAGTACTTC.

This rearrangement joins TRBV27 to TRBJ2-5, with 8 positions matching TRBD1. Germline CDR1 MNHEY, CDR2 SMNVEV (reference sequence). This CDR3 region has 16 residues. J gave up 2 bases and V 4 bases, and 9 bases lay outside the gene matches. The CDR3 region is CASSSRTGTRQETQYF. The CDR3 nucleotides read TGTGCCAGCAGTTCCCGGACAGGGACCCGGCAAGAGACCCAGTACTTC.